This passage covers 7 T cell receptor beta chains from one sample sequenced in a study of beta chain features in type 1 diabetes. Of the isolated RNA, all was reverse transcribed, and so the sequenced material was expressed TCRB transcripts. Profiling relied on immunoSEQ multiplex PCR, and the TCRdb table lists in-frame clones only, not all of them. The profile covers roughly 500,000 clones, with around 10% appearing a single time and less than 0.06% taken by the ten largest. Sequenced material: naive CD4+ T cells from blood. The receptors stem from a woman aged 18-29 years in good health.

This sequence joins TRBV23-1 and TRBJ2-4; D is uncertain. TRBV23-1 is placed among ORFs of uncertain function. This CDR3 spans 11 amino acids. V was trimmed by 7 bases and J by 5 bases, leaving 6 bases between them. Here the CDR3 reads CASTSENIQYF. In DNA, the CDR3 is TGCGCCAGCACTTCTGAAAACATTCAGTACTTC.

V and J are TRBV2 and TRBJ1-5; the match to TRBD1 covers 7 bases. The ends lost 4 bases at V and 7 bases at J; junction bases unmatched: 7. CDR3 length: 14 residues. CDR1 is SNHLY and CDR2 is FYNNEI in the germline V gene. CDR3 bases: TGTGCCAGCAGTGGAGACAGGGAAGGACAGCCCCAGCATTTT. It encodes CASSGDREGQPQHF.

The chain has TRBV7-9 and TRBJ2-7, with D perhaps assigned TRBD1 or TRBD2 (6 bases each). CDR3 length: 12 residues. The germline V gene has CDR1 SEHNR and CDR2 FQNEAQ (reference sequence). The V gene lost 5 bases and the J gene lost 11 bases, with 16 bases spanning the gap. Written as DNA, the CDR3 is TGTGCCAGCAGCCCTGTACAGGGAGGCAAGTACTTC. Translated, it gives CASSPVQGGKYF.

This clone was picked up a small number of times. This same CDR3 is encoded by further DNA sequences in the sample. CDR3 sequence reads: CAWNRNTGELFF. CDR3 coding DNA: TGTGCCTGGAATCGGAACACCGGGGAGCTGTTTTTT. The chain has TRBV30 and TRBJ2-2; D remains unclear. Germline assignment: CDR1 GTSNPN and CDR2 SVGIG (reference sequence). CDR3 length equals 12 residues. V lost 4 bases, J lost 1 base, and 4 bases lay in between.

The table lists this clone with a few counts. The chain is built from TRBV30 and TRBJ1-2, with D hard to call. CDR3 length: 13 amino acids. CDR1 and CDR2 (germline): GTSNPN, SVGIG (reference sequence). Trimming shortened V by 2 bases and J by 6 bases, and 13 bases separated the two germline ends. CDR3 region: CAWSREFSDGYTF. The CDR3 DNA is TGTGCCTGGAGTCGTGAGTTCAGTGATGGCTACACCTTC.

The chain combines TRBV7-9 with TRBJ2-7; 7 bases match TRBD2. Germline V gives CDR1 SEHNR, CDR2 FQNEAQ (reference sequence). This CDR3 region has 15 residues. V was pared by 5 bases and J by 0 bases, with 7 bases of the junction left unmatched. The CDR3 DNA follows: TGTGCCAGCAGCGCTAGCGGCACGAGCTCCTACGAGCAGTACTTC. Amino acid sequence: CASSASGTSSYEQYF.

The chain combines TRBV12-5 with TRBJ2-3; D possibly uses TRBD1 or TRBD2 (5 bases each). The CDR3 is made up of 16 amino acids. The germline V and J ends were trimmed by 6 bases and 0 bases, with 16 bases remaining between them. Germline loops: CDR1 LGHNT, CDR2 FRNRAP. The CDR3 DNA reads as TGTGCTAGTGGGGGAACCGGGACGGCTAGCACAGATACGCAGTATTTT. This encodes CASGGTGTASTDTQYF.